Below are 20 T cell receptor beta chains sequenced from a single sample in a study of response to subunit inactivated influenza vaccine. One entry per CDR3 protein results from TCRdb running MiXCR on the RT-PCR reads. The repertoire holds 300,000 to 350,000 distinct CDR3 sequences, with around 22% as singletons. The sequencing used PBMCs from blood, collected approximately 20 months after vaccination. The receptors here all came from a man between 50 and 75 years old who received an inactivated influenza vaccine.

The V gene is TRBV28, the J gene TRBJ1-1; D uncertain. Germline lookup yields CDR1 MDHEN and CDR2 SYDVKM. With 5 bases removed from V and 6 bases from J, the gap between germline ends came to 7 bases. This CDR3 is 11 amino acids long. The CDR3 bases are TGTGCCAGCAGTCAGGTAGCTGAAGCTTTCTTT. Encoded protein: CASSQVAEAFF.

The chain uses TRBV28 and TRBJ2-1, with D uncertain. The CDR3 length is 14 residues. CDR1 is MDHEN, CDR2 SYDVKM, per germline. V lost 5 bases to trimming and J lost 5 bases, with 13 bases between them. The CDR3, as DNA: TGTGCCAGCAGTCCCTCCGACTCTCACAATGAGCAGTTCTTC. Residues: CASSPSDSHNEQFF.

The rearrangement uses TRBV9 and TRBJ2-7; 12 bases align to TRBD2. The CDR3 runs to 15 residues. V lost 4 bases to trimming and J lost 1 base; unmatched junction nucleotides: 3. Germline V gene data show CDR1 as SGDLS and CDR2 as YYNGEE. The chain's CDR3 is CASSPLAGGSYEQYF. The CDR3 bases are TGTGCCAGCAGCCCCCTAGCGGGGGGGTCCTACGAGCAGTACTTC. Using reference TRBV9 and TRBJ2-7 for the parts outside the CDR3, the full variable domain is DSGVTQTPKHLITATGQRVTLRCSPRSGDLSVYWYQQSLDQGLQFLIQYYNGEERAKGNILERFSAQQFPDLHSELNLSSLELGDSALYFCASSPLAGGSYEQYFGPGTRLTVT.

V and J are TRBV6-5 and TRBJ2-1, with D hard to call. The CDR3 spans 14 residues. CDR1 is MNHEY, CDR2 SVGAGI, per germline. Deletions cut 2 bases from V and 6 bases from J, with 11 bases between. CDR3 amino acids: CASSYPSPGNEQFF. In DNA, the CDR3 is TGTGCCAGCAGTTACCCCTCACCGGGCAATGAGCAGTTCTTC.

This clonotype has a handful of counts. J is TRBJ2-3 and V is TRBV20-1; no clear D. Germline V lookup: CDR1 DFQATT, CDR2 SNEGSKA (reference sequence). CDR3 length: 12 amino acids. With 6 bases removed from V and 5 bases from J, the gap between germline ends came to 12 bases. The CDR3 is CSATLAVDTQYF. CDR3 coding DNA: TGCAGTGCCACGTTGGCCGTAGATACGCAGTATTTT.

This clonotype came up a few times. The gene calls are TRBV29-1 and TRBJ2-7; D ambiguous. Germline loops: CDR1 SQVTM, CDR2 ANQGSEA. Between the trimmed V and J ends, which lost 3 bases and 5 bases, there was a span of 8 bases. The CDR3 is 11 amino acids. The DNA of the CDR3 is TGCAGCGTTGAGAGCCCGAACGAGCAGTACTTC. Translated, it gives CSVESPNEQYF.

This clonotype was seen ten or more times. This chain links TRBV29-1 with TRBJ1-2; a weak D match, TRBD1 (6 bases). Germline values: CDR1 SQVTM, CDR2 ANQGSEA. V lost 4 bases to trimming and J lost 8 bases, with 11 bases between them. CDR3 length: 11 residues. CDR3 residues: CSVVAGGGYTF. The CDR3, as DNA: TGCAGCGTTGTAGCCGGGGGCGGCTACACCTTC.

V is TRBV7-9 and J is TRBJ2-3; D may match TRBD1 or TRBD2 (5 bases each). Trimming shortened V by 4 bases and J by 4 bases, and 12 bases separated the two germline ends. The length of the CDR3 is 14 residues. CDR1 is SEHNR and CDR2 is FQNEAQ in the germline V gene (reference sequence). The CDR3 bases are TGTGCCAGCAGCTCCCCCCGAGGGGCAGATACGCAGTATTTT. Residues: CASSSPRGADTQYF.

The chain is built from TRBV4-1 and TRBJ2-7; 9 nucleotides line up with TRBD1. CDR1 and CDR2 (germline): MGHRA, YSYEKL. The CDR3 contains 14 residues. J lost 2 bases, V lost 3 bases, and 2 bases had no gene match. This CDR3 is CASSHRDRAYEQYF. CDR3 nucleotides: TGCGCCAGCAGCCACCGGGACAGGGCCTACGAGCAGTACTTC.

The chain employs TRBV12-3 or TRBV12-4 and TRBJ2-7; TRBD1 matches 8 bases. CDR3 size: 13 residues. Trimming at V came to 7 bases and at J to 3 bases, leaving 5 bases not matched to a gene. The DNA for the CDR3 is TGTGCCAGCACCCTGACAGGGGACTACGAGCAGTACTTC. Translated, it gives CASTLTGDYEQYF.

The CDR3 sequence is CASSIRPGYGYTF. The CDR3 nucleotides read TGTGCCAGTAGTATTAGACCTGGCTATGGCTACACCTTC. The chain couples TRBV19 to TRBJ1-2; D call uncertain. The CDR3 loop spans 13 amino acids. Germline V CDR1 and CDR2: LNHDA, SQIVND (reference sequence). The V end was cut by 3 bases, the J end by 4 bases, with 9 bases between.

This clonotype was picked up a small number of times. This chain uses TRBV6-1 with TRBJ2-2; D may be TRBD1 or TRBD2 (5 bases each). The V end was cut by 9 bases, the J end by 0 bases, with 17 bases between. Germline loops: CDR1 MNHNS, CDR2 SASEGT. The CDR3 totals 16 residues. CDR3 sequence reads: CAREEPGPPNTGELFF. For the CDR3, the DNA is TGTGCCAGGGAGGAACCGGGACCGCCGAACACCGGGGAGCTGTTTTTT.

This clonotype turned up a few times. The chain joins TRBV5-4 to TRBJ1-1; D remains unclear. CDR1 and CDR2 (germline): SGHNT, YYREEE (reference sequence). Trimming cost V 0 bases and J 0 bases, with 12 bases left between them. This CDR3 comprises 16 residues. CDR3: CASSLASRELNTEAFF. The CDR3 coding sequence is TGTGCCAGCAGCTTGGCATCCCGGGAACTGAACACTGAAGCTTTCTTT.

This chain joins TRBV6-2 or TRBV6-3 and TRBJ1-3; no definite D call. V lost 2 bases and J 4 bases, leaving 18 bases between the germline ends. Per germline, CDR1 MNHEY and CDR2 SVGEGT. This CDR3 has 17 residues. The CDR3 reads CASSYARRGPAGNTIYF. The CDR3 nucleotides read TGTGCCAGCAGTTACGCCCGAAGAGGCCCGGCGGGAAACACCATATATTTT.

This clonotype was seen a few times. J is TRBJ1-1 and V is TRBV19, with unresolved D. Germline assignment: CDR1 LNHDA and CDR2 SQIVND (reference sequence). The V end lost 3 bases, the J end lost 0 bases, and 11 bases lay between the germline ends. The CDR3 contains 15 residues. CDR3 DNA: TGTGCCAGTAGTATCTTTCGGGGAATGAACACTGAAGCTTTCTTT. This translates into CASSIFRGMNTEAFF.

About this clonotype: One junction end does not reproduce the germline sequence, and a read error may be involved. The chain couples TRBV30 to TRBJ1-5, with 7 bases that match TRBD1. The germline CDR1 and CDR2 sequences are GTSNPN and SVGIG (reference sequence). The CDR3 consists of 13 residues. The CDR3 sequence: CAWSTQGNQPQHF. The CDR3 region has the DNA TGTGCCTGGAGTACACAGGGGAATCAGCCCCAACATTTT.

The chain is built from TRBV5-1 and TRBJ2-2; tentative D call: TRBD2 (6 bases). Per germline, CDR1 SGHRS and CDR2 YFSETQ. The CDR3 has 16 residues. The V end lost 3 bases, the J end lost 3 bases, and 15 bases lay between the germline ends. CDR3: CASSYGFGGHTGELFF. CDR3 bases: TGCGCCAGCAGCTACGGGTTCGGGGGACACACCGGGGAGCTGTTTTTT.

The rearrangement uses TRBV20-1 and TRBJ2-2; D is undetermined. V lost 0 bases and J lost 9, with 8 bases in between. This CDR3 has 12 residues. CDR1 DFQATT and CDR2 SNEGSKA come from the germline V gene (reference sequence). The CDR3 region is CSARDPQRELFF. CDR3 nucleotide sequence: TGCAGTGCTAGAGATCCCCAGCGGGAGCTGTTTTTT.

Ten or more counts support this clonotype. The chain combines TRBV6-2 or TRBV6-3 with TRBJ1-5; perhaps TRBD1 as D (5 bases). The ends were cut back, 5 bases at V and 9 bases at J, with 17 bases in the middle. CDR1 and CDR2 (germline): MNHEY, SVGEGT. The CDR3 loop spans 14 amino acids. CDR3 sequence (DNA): TGTGCCAGCAGTAACCCCGGGACCCTGGGGCCCCAGCATTTT. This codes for CASSNPGTLGPQHF.

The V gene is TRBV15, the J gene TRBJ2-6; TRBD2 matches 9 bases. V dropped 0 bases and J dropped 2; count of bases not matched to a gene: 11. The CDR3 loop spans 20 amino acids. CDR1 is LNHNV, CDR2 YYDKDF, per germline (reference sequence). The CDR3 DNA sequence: TGTGCCACCAGCAGAGATACGATCCTAGCGGGATTACCTGGGGCCAACGTCCTGACTTTC. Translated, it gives CATSRDTILAGLPGANVLTF.